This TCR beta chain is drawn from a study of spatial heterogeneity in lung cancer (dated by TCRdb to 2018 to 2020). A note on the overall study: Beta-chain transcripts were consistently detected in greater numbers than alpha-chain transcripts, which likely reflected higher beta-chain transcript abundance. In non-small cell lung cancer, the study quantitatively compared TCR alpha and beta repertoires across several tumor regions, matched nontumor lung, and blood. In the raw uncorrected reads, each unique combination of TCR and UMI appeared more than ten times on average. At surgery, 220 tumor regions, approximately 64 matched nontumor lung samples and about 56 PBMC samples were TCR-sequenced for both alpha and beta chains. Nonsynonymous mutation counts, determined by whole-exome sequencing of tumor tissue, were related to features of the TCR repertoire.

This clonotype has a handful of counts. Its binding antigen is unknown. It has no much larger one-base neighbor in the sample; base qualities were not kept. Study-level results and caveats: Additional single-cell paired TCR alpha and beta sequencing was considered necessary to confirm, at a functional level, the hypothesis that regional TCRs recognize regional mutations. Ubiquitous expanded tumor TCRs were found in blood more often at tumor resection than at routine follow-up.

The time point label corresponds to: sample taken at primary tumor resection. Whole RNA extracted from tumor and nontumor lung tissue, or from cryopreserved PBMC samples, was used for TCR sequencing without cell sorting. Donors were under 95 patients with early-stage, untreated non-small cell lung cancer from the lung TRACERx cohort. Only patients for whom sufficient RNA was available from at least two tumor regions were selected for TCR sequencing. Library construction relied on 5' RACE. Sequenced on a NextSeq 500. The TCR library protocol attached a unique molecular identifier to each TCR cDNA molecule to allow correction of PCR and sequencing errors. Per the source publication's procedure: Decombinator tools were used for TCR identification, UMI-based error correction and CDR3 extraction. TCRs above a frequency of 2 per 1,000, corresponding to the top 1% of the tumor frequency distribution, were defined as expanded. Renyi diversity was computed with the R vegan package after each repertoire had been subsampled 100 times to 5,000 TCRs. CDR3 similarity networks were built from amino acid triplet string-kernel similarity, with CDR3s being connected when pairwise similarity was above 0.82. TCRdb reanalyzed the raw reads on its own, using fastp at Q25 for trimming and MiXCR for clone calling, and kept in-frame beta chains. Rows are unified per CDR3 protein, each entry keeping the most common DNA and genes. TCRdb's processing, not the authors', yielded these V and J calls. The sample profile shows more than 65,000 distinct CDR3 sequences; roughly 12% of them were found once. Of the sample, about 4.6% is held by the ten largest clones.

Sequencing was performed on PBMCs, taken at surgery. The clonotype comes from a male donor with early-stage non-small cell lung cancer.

The DNA is as follows: TGTGCCAGCAGCATGGAACTGAACACTGAAGCTTTCTTT. Its coded protein is CASSMELNTEAFF. The chain joins TRBV6-6 to TRBJ1-1, with the D segment identity uncertain. The CDR3 contains 13 residues, cysteine and phenylalanine counted. The only DNA kept is the CDR3, 39 bases in frame from the first base. V was cut back by 6 bases and J by 0 bases, leaving a gap of 8 bases between them. Looking up the germline V gene (reference sequence) yields CDR1 MNHNY and CDR2 SVGAGI.